These 26 T cell receptor beta chains share one sample of origin, sequenced in a study of STAT3 mutations in large granular lymphocyte leukemia. TCRdb keeps only in-frame clones here, not all; method: immunoSEQ multiplex PCR. This sample has approximately 42,000 clones, with about 81% found just once. Their antigens are not known. Study-wide results and limits: Every T-cell large granular lymphocyte leukemia patient had at least one immunodominant TCR beta clonotype.

Sample: PBMCs. The receptors here all came from a human donor with T large granular lymphocyte leukemia. Some clones in this sample may be carry-over from other donors' samples.

V usage is TRBV18 and J usage is TRBJ2-1; D might be TRBD2 (6 bases). The CDR3 runs 17 residues. Germline V gene sequence: CDR1 KGHSH, CDR2 LQKENI. V lost 1 base and J lost 7, with 20 bases in between. The CDR3 coding sequence is TGTGCCAGCTCACCACGTGGTGTACGGGGGTTAGAAAATGAGCAGTTCTTC. This gives the protein CASSPRGVRGLENEQFF.

V usage is TRBV29-1 and J usage is TRBJ2-2; D could derive from TRBD1 or TRBD2 (6 bases each). Germline V lookup: CDR1 SQVTM, CDR2 ANQGSEA. The CDR3 has 13 residues. V lost 7 bases to trimming and J lost 2 bases, with 11 bases between them. The CDR3 region is CSAEGGNTGELFF. CDR3 nucleotide sequence: TGCAGCGCCGAGGGGGGCAACACCGGGGAGCTGTTTTTT.

This chain connects TRBV5-8 to TRBJ1-6; no clear D. Between the trimmed V and J ends, which lost 4 bases and 6 bases, there was a span of 17 bases. The germline V gene encodes CDR1 SGHTS and CDR2 YDEGEE. The CDR3 runs to 16 residues. The CDR3 region is CASSHTVRSGNSPLHF. CDR3 bases: TGTGCCAGCAGCCATACCGTCAGGTCGGGTAATTCACCCCTCCACTTT.

The rearrangement joins TRBV10-3 to TRBJ2-1; D is unclear. The length of the CDR3 is 13 residues. Trimming took 3 bases from V and 5 from J, leaving 8 bases between them. CDR1 and CDR2 (germline): ENHRY, SYGVKD. CDR3 residues: CAISDRSDNEQFF. The CDR3 DNA reads as TGTGCCATCAGTGACAGGTCGGACAATGAGCAGTTCTTC.

This clone was counted once. The chain combines TRBV4-2 with TRBJ1-6; tentatively, D is TRBD1 (5 bases). Germline CDR1 is LGHNA and CDR2 is YNFKEQ. Trimming left V 0 bases short and J 7 bases short, with 7 bases between. CDR3 length: 14 amino acids. The CDR3 loop is CASSQDAGNSPLHF. DNA of the CDR3: TGTGCCAGCAGCCAAGACGCAGGGAATTCACCCCTCCACTTT.

This chain uses TRBV18 with TRBJ1-1, with D uncertain. Trimming shortened V by 1 base and J by 4 bases, and 16 bases separated the two germline ends. CDR3 length equals 16 residues. CDR1 is KGHSH and CDR2 is LQKENI in the germline V gene. The CDR3 sequence is CASSPRTFEGVTEAFF. The DNA for the CDR3 is TGTGCCAGCTCACCACGGACGTTTGAGGGAGTCACTGAAGCTTTCTTT.

The chain employs TRBV19 and TRBJ1-6; 8 nucleotides line up with TRBD1. Germline trimming cut 5 bases from V and 9 bases from J; bases unmatched to any gene: 6. The CDR3 is made up of 14 amino acids. CDR1 is LNHDA, CDR2 SQIVND, per germline (reference sequence). The CDR3 DNA reads as TGTGCCAGTAGTCTGACAGGGGTTGGTTCACCCCTCCACTTT. Amino acids: CASSLTGVGSPLHF.

V is TRBV30 and J is TRBJ1-1, with 7 bases that match TRBD1. V shed 3 bases and J 5 bases; nucleotides not matched to a gene: 3. The CDR3 loop spans 12 amino acids. From germline, CDR1 is GTSNPN and CDR2 SVGIG (reference sequence). CDR3 sequence: CAWRNRGTEAFF. The CDR3 DNA sequence: TGTGCCTGGAGGAACAGGGGAACTGAAGCTTTCTTT. Complete variable domain (other parts from reference TRBV30 and TRBJ1-1): SQTIHQWPATLVQPVGSPLSLECTVEGTSNPNLYWYRQAAGRGLQLLFYSVGIGQISSEVPQNLSASRPQDRQFILSSKKLLLSDSGFYLCAWRNRGTEAFFGQGTRLTVV.

This clone occurred once. The rearrangement uses TRBV14 and TRBJ2-7, with a weak D call TRBD2 (5 bases). The CDR3 consists of 12 residues. V was pared by 1 base and J by 11 bases, with 12 bases between. CDR1 is SGHDN and CDR2 is FVKESK in the germline V gene. The CDR3 loop is CASSQVPGFKYF. As DNA, the CDR3 is TGTGCCAGCAGCCAAGTCCCGGGGTTCAAGTACTTC. The variable domain in full, with the rest retrieved from reference TRBV14 and TRBJ2-7, is EAGVTQFPSHSVIEKGQTVTLRCDPISGHDNLYWYRRVMGKEIKFLLHFVKESKQDESGMPNNRFLAERTGGTYSTLKVQPAELEDSGVYFCASSQVPGFKYFGPGTRLTVT.

This chain connects TRBV18 to TRBJ1-5, with 8 bases that match TRBD1. The CDR3 consists of 16 residues. CDR1 and CDR2 from the germline V gene are KGHSH and LQKENI. The junction had 7 bases not matched to a gene; V was cut back by 2 bases and J by 4 bases. The CDR3 protein is CASSPVSTGGNQPQHF. The CDR3 DNA reads TGTGCCAGCTCACCAGTATCAACAGGGGGAAATCAGCCCCAGCATTTT.

The chain combines TRBV28 with TRBJ1-5; D not resolved. CDR3 size: 13 residues. The germline gives CDR1 MDHEN, CDR2 SYDVKM. With 5 bases removed from V and 5 bases from J, the gap between germline ends came to 10 bases. The CDR3 DNA is TGTGCCAGCAGTGACACATTCGATCAGCCCCAGCATTTT. Amino acid sequence: CASSDTFDQPQHF.

The chain carries TRBV7-2 and TRBJ2-3; 7 bases are a match to TRBD2. The CDR3 totals 15 residues. In germline, CDR1 is SGHTA, CDR2 FQGNSA. V lost 6 bases to trimming and J lost 5 bases; unmatched junction nucleotides: 11. DNA for the CDR3: TGTGCCAGCAGGCCCACTAGCGTACGGGGAGATACGCAGTATTTT. This encodes CASRPTSVRGDTQYF.

This chain uses TRBV19 with TRBJ2-5, with no clear D. The germline gives CDR1 LNHDA, CDR2 SQIVND (reference sequence). V was clipped by 3 bases and J by 2 bases, with 13 bases between them. This CDR3 has 15 amino acids. The CDR3 DNA reads TGTGCCAGTAGTATGGGTGCGCAGTCTCAAGAGACCCAGTACTTC. Its translation is CASSMGAQSQETQYF.

This chain connects TRBV7-2 to TRBJ1-2; 9 bases are a match to TRBD1. CDR1 and CDR2 from the germline V gene are SGHTA and FQGNSA. This CDR3 is 16 amino acids long. V shed 0 bases and J 7 bases; nucleotides not matched to a gene: 9. Here the CDR3 reads CASSLAGTGSVGGYTF. CDR3 DNA sequence: TGTGCCAGCAGCTTAGCGGGGACAGGGTCGGTTGGTGGCTACACCTTC.

The chain couples TRBV9 to TRBJ2-1; the D gene is possibly TRBD1 (5 bases). The CDR3 runs to 15 residues. With 0 bases removed from V and 5 bases from J, the gap between germline ends came to 12 bases. Germline V gene sequence: CDR1 SGDLS, CDR2 YYNGEE. CDR3 sequence: CASSVVAGIDNEQFF. The DNA for the CDR3 is TGTGCCAGCAGCGTAGTGGCAGGGATCGACAATGAGCAGTTCTTC.

The count of this clone is one. The rearrangement joins TRBV7-9 to TRBJ1-1; D may be TRBD1 (5 bases). Trimming cost V 5 bases and J 5 bases, with 12 bases left between them. Per the germline V gene, CDR1 is SEHNR and CDR2 is FQNEAQ (reference sequence). CDR3 size: 13 residues. CDR3 sequence (DNA): TGTGCCAGCAGCCAGGGAGGGGTTACTGAAGCTTTCTTT. Its translation is CASSQGGVTEAFF.

The rearrangement links TRBV6-5 to TRBJ2-2; a possible D gene is TRBD1 (5 bases). Trimming took 0 bases from V and 9 from J, leaving 8 bases between them. CDR1 is MNHEY and CDR2 is SVGAGI in the germline V gene. The CDR3 is 13 residues long. CDR3 protein: CASSYSGRRELFF. CDR3 DNA sequence: TGTGCCAGCAGTTACTCGGGGCGACGGGAGCTGTTTTTT.

This sequence joins TRBV19 and TRBJ2-1; 10 bases line up with TRBD2. The CDR3 sequence is 16 residues long. J was trimmed by 6 bases and V by 7 bases; bases with no gene match: 12. Germline V gene data show CDR1 as LNHDA and CDR2 as SQIVND (reference sequence). As DNA, the CDR3 is TGTGCCAGTATGCCCCTTAGCGGGGGGCGCCGCAATGAGCAGTTCTTC. It yields the protein CASMPLSGGRRNEQFF.

The chain combines TRBV2 with TRBJ2-2; D is perhaps TRBD2 (6 bases). The CDR3 has 13 residues. Trimming removed 8 bases from V and 5 bases from J, with 12 bases in between. Germline CDR1 reads SNHLY; CDR2 reads FYNNEI. CDR3 residues: CASGVGGTGELFF. For the CDR3, the DNA is TGTGCCAGCGGGGTCGGGGGTACCGGGGAGCTGTTTTTT.

The chain uses TRBV19 and TRBJ2-2; TRBD1 might be the D (5 bases). The CDR3 runs 14 residues. The germline V and J ends were trimmed by 5 bases and 4 bases, with 11 bases remaining between them. Germline V lookup: CDR1 LNHDA, CDR2 SQIVND (reference sequence). CDR3 loop: CASSPRAVTGELFF. In DNA form, the CDR3 reads TGTGCCAGTAGTCCCAGGGCAGTCACCGGGGAGCTGTTTTTT. Using reference TRBV19 and TRBJ2-2 for the parts outside the CDR3, the full variable domain is DGGITQSPKYLFRKEGQNVTLSCEQNLNHDAMYWYRQDPGQGLRLIYYSQIVNDFQKGDIAEGYSVSREKKESFPLTVTSAQKNPTAFYLCASSPRAVTGELFFGEGSRLTVL.

The chain recombines TRBV28 with TRBJ2-7, with 9 bases that match TRBD1. CDR3 size: 13 residues. Germline V gene data show CDR1 as MDHEN and CDR2 as SYDVKM. V lost 7 bases, J lost 6 bases, and 7 bases stayed unmatched. In DNA form, the CDR3 reads TGTGCCAGCACGGACAGGGGTACTCTCGAGCAGTACTTC. This translates into CASTDRGTLEQYF. Drawing the rest from reference TRBV28 and TRBJ2-7, the complete variable domain is DVKVTQSSRYLVKRTGEKVFLECVQDMDHENMFWYRQDPGLGLRLIYFSYDVKMKEKGDIPEGYSVSREKKERFSLILESASTNQTSMYLCASTDRGTLEQYFGPGTRLTVT.

The rearrangement joins TRBV5-5 to TRBJ2-3; unclear D gene. CDR3 size: 12 residues. The V end lost 0 bases, the J end lost 5 bases, and 4 bases lay between the germline ends. In germline, CDR1 is SGHKS, CDR2 YYEKEE (reference sequence). CDR3: CASSLGIDTQYF. The DNA for the CDR3 is TGTGCCAGCAGCTTGGGAATAGATACGCAGTATTTT.

The chain links TRBV15 to TRBJ2-7; the D gene could be TRBD1 or TRBD2 (6 bases each). Germline V gene data show CDR1 as LNHNV and CDR2 as YYDKDF (reference sequence). V was cut by 6 bases and J by 0 bases, with 15 bases left in between. The CDR3 loop spans 15 amino acids. The CDR3 DNA reads TGTGCCACCAGGCCCGGGGGCCTTAGCTCCTACGAGCAGTACTTC. As protein: CATRPGGLSSYEQYF.

The rearrangement joins TRBV4-1 to TRBJ1-3; maybe TRBD1 (5 bases). Germline V gene data show CDR1 as MGHRA and CDR2 as YSYEKL. With 5 bases removed from V and 0 bases from J, the gap between germline ends came to 14 bases. CDR3 length: 16 amino acids. The CDR3 protein is CASSAPGLSSGNTIYF. As DNA, the CDR3 is TGCGCCAGCAGCGCACCGGGACTCAGCTCTGGAAACACCATATATTTT.

The chain carries TRBV11-2 and TRBJ2-1; D is ambiguous. V was pared by 5 bases and J by 0 bases, with 11 bases between. This CDR3 is 15 amino acids long. Germline V gives CDR1 SGHAT, CDR2 FQNNGV. CDR3 nucleotides: TGTGCCAGCAGCCAGCGAAGTAGCTCCTACAATGAGCAGTTCTTC. As protein: CASSQRSSSYNEQFF.

The CDR3 nucleotides read TGTGCCTGGAGTGTGTGGGGCGGCGAGACCCAGTACTTC. Protein: CAWSVWGGETQYF. The chain uses TRBV30 and TRBJ2-5, with D maybe TRBD1 (5 bases). The V end lost 0 bases, the J end lost 5 bases, and 10 bases lay between the germline ends. The CDR3 extends over 13 amino acids. Germline loops: CDR1 GTSNPN, CDR2 SVGIG (reference sequence). Supplemented by reference TRBV30 and TRBJ2-5, the full variable domain reads SQTIHQWPATLVQPVGSPLSLECTVEGTSNPNLYWYRQAAGRGLQLLFYSVGIGQISSEVPQNLSASRPQDRQFILSSKKLLLSDSGFYLCAWSVWGGETQYFGPGTRLLVL.